The 4 T cell receptor beta chains listed next were all sequenced from one sample in a study of Ad26.COV2.S vaccination and SARS-CoV-2 variants. Stated treatment: roughly 18 received Ad26.COV2.S at low or high dose, single or two shots; about 5 received placebo; per-sample allocation not given. Specimens were obtained on day 63 following the first vaccine or placebo injection. Method: immunoSEQ multiplex PCR; TCRdb's copy keeps in-frame clones and lacks some. In the table there are approximately 240,000 clones, around nine tenths of which are singletons. The sequenced sample was peripheral blood, obtained in a trial of Ad26.COV2.S vaccine versus placebo. The receptor set was obtained from a person aged 18-65 years who received the Ad26.COV2.S COVID-19 vaccine or a placebo.

This chain connects TRBV4-3 to TRBJ2-4; 8 bases match TRBD2. The germline V gene has CDR1 LGHNA and CDR2 YSLEER. This CDR3 region has 21 residues. V shed 0 bases, J shed 1 base, and the junction held 17 bases outside the gene matches. In DNA form, the CDR3 reads TGCGCCAGCAGCCAAGATGTGGTGAGGACTAGCTCAAAAAGGGCCAAAAACATTCAGTACTTC. Protein product: CASSQDVVRTSSKRAKNIQYF.

The gene calls are TRBV5-1 and TRBJ1-1; no clear D gene. V was shortened by 0 bases and J by 4 bases, with 13 bases between the two germline ends. The length of the CDR3 is 15 residues. Per germline, CDR1 SGHRS and CDR2 YFSETQ. The CDR3 spells CASSLEVAACTEAFF. The CDR3 nucleotides read TGCGCCAGCAGCTTGGAGGTAGCGGCATGCACTGAAGCTTTCTTT.

The V and J genes are TRBV29-1 and TRBJ1-2; no firm D call. The CDR3 runs to 11 residues. The V gene lost 4 bases and the J gene lost 4 bases, with 7 bases spanning the gap. The germline V gene encodes CDR1 SQVTM and CDR2 ANQGSEA. The CDR3 DNA follows: TGCAGCGTTGGCACAACCTATGGCTACACCTTC. It translates to CSVGTTYGYTF.

There are a few counts of this clone. This chain joins TRBV28 and TRBJ1-1, with 7 bases that match TRBD1. Germline values: CDR1 MDHEN, CDR2 SYDVKM. The CDR3 consists of 17 residues. V shed 4 bases and J 3 bases; nucleotides not matched to a gene: 14. CDR3 residues: CASSWRQGGTLHTEAFF. The CDR3 DNA is TGTGCCAGCAGTTGGAGACAGGGCGGGACCTTGCACACTGAAGCTTTCTTT. Looking up the rest from reference TRBV28 and TRBJ1-1 gives the full variable domain: DVKVTQSSRYLVKRTGEKVFLECVQDMDHENMFWYRQDPGLGLRLIYFSYDVKMKEKGDIPEGYSVSREKKERFSLILESASTNQTSMYLCASSWRQGGTLHTEAFFGQGTRLTVV.